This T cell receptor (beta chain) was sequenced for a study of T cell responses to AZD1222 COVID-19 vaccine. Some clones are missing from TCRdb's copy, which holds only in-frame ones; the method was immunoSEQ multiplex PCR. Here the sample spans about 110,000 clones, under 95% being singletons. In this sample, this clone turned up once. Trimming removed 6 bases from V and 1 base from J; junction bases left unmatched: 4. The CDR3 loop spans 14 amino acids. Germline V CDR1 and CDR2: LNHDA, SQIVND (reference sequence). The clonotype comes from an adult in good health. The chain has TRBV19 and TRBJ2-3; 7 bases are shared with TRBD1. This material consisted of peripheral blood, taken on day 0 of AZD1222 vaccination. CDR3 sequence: CASRQGWGTDTQYF. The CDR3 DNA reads TGTGCCAGTAGACAGGGGTGGGGCACAGATACGCAGTATTTT. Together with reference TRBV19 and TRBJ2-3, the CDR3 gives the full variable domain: DGGITQSPKYLFRKEGQNVTLSCEQNLNHDAMYWYRQDPGQGLRLIYYSQIVNDFQKGDIAEGYSVSREKKESFPLTVTSAQKNPTAFYLCASRQGWGTDTQYFGPGTRLTVL.